This T cell receptor beta chain was sequenced for a study of T cells after yellow fever vaccination. The CDR3 is made up of 14 amino acids. V was clipped by 5 bases and J by 2 bases, with 13 bases between them. Making TCR cDNA involved 5'RACE template switching, which added UMIs and a universal primer site. TCRdb re-analysed the 5' RACE reads in MiXCR, keeping a single row per CDR3 protein. Here the sample spans approximately 300,000 distinct CDR3 sequences, 7.5% to 9% being singletons. This clonotype was counted ten times or more. The antigen is unknown. Regarding the study as a whole: Detected again after the booster were most primary-vaccination clones, at 95% to 96% CD4 and 70% to 90% CD8.

The sample was PBMCs, taken on the day of the first yellow fever vaccination. This receptor was identified in a man between 18 and 29 years old who received the YFV17D yellow fever vaccine. The chain combines TRBV12-3 or TRBV12-4 with TRBJ2-7; TRBD1 is a possible D gene (6 bases). The CDR3 sequence: CASSHDRFPYEQYF. The CDR3 DNA reads TGTGCCAGCAGTCATGACAGGTTCCCCTACGAGCAGTACTTC.